These T cell receptor beta chains were read from a single sample in a study of cytomegalovirus exposure and HLA in healthy donors. Here immunoSEQ multiplex PCR was the method, and the copy in TCRdb shows in-frame clones only, minus some. In the table there are a few hundred thousand clones, 75% to 80% of which are singletons. Sequencing was carried out using PBMCs. These receptors were collected from a man aged 18 to 30 in good health and CMV-seronegative. Both conserved end residues are part of each CDR3. Only part of the rows carry a size: once, few, many, or a class if the clone is expanded.

>.|14|TRBV29-1
CSVESSGSHNEQFF
>.|13|TRBV5-4
CASSWDSGYGYTF
>.|12|TRBV7-8
CASSLWTNEQFF
>.|16|TRBV7-9
CASSLVGPLEAGELFF
>few|15|TRBV5-1
CASSFQPAQGTEAFF
>few|12|TRBV6-6
CASSYGGSEAFF
>once|14|TRBV7-2
CASTITQGSTEAFF
>few|13|TRBV14
CASRMAGGSGYTF
>.|12|TRBV11-3
CASSEGTGKAFF
>many|15|TRBV5-1
CASSFPGTGDREQYF
>.|13|TRBV2
CASSGDSYEKLFF
>.|18|TRBV7-9
CASSRGLAGEAGANVLTF
>.|13|TRBV21-1
CARHKRGNSPLHF
>.|15|TRBV18
CASSPGLPSIYEQYF
>.|13|TRBV7-3
CASSSQGNTEAFF
>.|18|TRBV19
CASSIEGRLAGITDTQYF
>few|18|TRBV29-1
CSVGGGLAGVFPKGEQFF
>few|14|TRBV11-3
CASSFGQGVNTIYF
>few|16|TRBV5-6
CASSSSWDRVNQPQHF
>.|16|TRBV27
CASSLPGGPLYNEQFF
>once|15|TRBV11-2
CASSSDGSLSYEQYF
>.|15|TRBV11-3
CASTQSQGAGTEAFF
>.|18|TRBV11-2
CASSLDGLAGSSYNEQFF
>.|15|TRBV6-1
CASSGDRVSNQPQHF
>.|13|TRBV6-5
CASKRSMNTEAFF
>few|11|TRBV7-9
CASSRGPEAFF
>.|15|TRBV6-5
CASSYSQGAYNEQFF
>.|17|TRBV7-9
CASSRTGASWMNTEAFF
>.|16|TRBV18
CASSPLGGVLYYEQYF
>.|14|TRBV29-1
CSVGVTSGNQPQHF
>.|15|TRBV7-7
CASSLEQGASYEQYF
>.|16|TRBV4-3
CASSQEGTGDRNEQFF
>.|15|TRBV9
CASSVGDRSYNEQFF
>.|14|TRBV11-1
CASSLDPRGETQYF
>.|13|TRBV28
CASSDGHPYEQYF
>.|15|TRBV1
CTSSPTKRRAHEQYF
>.|17|TRBV4-3
CASSQTSSGSMSDTQYF
>.|13|TRBV28
CASSSTGIYEQYF
>.|17|TRBV4-1
CASSQGLRTSDSYEQYF
>.|14|TRBV7-2
CASSLSWDREGYTF
>few|15|TRBV30
CAWSEVARGNAEAFF
>.|13|TRBV7-7
CASSQGAQETQYF
>.|16|TRBV6-6
CASSYSSRYSNQPQHF
>.|15|TRBV7-2
CASSLSRSFYNEQFF
>.|11|TRBV25-1
CASSERYGYTF